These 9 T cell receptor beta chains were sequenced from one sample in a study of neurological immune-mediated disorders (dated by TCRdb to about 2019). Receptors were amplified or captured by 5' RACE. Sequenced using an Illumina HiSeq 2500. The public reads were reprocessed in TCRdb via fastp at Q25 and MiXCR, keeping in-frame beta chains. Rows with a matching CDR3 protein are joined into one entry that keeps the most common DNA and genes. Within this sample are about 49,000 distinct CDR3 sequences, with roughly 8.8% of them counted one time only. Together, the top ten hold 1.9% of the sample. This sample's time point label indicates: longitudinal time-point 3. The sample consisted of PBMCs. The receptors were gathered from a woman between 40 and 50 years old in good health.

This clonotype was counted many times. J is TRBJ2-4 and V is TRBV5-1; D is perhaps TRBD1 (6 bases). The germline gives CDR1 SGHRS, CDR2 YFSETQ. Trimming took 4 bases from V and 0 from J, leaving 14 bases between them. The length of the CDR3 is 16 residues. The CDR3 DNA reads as TGCGCCAGCAGCACCGGACAGCGCTTAGCCAAAAACATTCAGTACTTC. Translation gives CASSTGQRLAKNIQYF.

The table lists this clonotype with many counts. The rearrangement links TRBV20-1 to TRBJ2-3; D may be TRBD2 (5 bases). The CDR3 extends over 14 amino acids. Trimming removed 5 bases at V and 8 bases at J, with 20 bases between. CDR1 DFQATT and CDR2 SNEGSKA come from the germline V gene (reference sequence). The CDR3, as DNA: TGCAGTGCTCCCGACTATTCACTCCCCGGTACGCAGTATTTT. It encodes CSAPDYSLPGTQYF.

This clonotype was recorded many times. CDR3 amino acids: CASSYSSLSVGRADTQYF. For the CDR3, the DNA is TGTGCCAGCAGTTACTCGAGCCTCTCGGTCGGGCGGGCAGATACGCAGTATTTT. The chain employs TRBV6-2 or TRBV6-3 and TRBJ2-3; perhaps TRBD2 as D (5 bases). This CDR3 is 18 amino acids long. CDR1 and CDR2 from the germline V gene are MNHEY and SVGEGT. Trimming took 0 bases from V and 4 from J, leaving 20 bases between them.

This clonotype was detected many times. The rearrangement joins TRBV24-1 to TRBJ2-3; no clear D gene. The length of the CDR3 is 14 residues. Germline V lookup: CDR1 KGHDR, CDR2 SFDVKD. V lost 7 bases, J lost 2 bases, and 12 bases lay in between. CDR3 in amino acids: CATSLGQVTDTQYF. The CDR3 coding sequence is TGTGCCACCAGCCTCGGGCAGGTCACAGATACGCAGTATTTT.

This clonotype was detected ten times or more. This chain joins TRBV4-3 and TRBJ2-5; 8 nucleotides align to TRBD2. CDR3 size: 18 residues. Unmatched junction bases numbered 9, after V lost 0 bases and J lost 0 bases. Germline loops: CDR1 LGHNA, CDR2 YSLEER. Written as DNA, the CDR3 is TGCGCCAGCAGCCAAGATCGGGGGACGGGGGGGTACCAAGAGACCCAGTACTTC. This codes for CASSQDRGTGGYQETQYF.

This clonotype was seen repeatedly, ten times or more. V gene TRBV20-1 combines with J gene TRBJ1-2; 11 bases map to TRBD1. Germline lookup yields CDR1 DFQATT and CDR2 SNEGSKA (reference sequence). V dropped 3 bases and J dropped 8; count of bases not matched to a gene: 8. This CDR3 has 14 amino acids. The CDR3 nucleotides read TGCAGTGCTAGGGGAGGACAGGGGGCGCGCGGCTACACCTTC. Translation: CSARGGQGARGYTF.

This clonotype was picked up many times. CDR3 DNA: TGTGCCAGCAGAACGGGTAGTCAGCCCCAGCATTTT. This codes for CASRTGSQPQHF. V and J are TRBV28 and TRBJ1-5; D unclear. Deletions cut 6 bases from V and 6 bases from J, with 9 bases between. Germline CDR1 reads MDHEN; CDR2 reads SYDVKM. The CDR3 runs to 12 residues.

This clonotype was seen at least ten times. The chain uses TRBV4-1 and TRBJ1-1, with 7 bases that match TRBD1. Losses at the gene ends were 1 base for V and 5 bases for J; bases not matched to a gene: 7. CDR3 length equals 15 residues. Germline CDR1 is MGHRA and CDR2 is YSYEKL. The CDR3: CASSQAYRGRTEAFF. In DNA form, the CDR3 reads TGCGCCAGCAGCCAAGCCTACAGGGGTCGTACTGAAGCTTTCTTT.

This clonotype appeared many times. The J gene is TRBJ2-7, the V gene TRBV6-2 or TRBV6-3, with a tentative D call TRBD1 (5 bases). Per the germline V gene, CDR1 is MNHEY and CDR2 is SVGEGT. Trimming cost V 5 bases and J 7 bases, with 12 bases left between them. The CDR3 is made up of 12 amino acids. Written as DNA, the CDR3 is TGTGCCAGCAGTCAGGGCTGGCGGGAGCAGTACTTC. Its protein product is CASSQGWREQYF.